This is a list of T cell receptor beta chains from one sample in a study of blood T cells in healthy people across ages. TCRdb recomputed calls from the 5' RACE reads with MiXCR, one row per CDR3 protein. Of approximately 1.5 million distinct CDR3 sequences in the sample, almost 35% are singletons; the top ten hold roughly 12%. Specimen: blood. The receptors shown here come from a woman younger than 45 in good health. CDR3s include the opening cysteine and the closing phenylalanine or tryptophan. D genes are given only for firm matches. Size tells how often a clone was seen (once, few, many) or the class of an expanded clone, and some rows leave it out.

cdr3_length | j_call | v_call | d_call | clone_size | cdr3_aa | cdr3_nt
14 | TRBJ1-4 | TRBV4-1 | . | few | CASSQDRGVEKLFF | TGCGCCAGCAGCCAAGACAGGGGTGTGGAAAAACTGTTTTTT
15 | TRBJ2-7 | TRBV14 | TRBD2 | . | CASSQDPSGRFEQYF | TGTGCCAGCAGCCAAGATCCTAGCGGGAGATTCGAGCAGTACTTC
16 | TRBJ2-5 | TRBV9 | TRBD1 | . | CASSGGLWTGQETRYF | TGTGCCAGCAGCGGGGGGTTATGGACAGGCCAAGAGACCCGGTACTTC
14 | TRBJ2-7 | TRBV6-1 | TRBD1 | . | CASSEPGQIYEQYF | TGTGCCAGCAGTGAACCGGGACAGATATACGAGCAGTACTTC
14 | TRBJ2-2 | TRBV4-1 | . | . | CASSQVRSAGELFF | TGCGCCAGCAGCCAAGTGAGAAGTGCCGGGGAGCTGTTTTTT
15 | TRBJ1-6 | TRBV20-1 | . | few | CSAIRRGSYNSPLHF | TGCAGTGCTATTAGGAGGGGCTCCTATAATTCACCCCTCCACTTT
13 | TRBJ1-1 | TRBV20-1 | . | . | CSARKSMNTEAFF | TGCAGTGCTAGGAAGTCAATGAACACTGAAGCTTTCTTT
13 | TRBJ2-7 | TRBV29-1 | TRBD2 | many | CSVVAGGLYEQYF | TGCAGCGTGGTAGCGGGAGGGCTCTACGAGCAGTACTTC
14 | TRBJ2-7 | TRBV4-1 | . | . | CASSQTGDLLEQYF | TGCGCCAGCAGCCAAACCGGTGACTTGCTCGAGCAGTACTTC
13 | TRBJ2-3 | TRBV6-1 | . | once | CASSVGAFGTQYF | TGTGCCAGCAGTGTGGGGGCCTTTGGTACGCAGTATTTT
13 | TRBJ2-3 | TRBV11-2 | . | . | CAGSLAYTDTQYF | TGTGCCGGCAGCTTAGCCTACACAGATACGCAGTATTTT
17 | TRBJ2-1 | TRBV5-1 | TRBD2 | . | CASSWDPGLAGGNEQFF | TGCGCCAGCAGCTGGGACCCGGGACTAGCGGGAGGGAATGAGCAGTTCTTC
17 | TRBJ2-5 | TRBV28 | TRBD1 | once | CASSLQGAVRVEEAQYF | TGTGCCAGCAGCCTACAGGGGGCGGTGAGGGTGGAAGAGGCCCAGTACTTC
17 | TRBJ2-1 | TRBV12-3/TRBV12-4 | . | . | CASSYSPTPKDGNEQFF | TGTGCCAGCAGTTATTCGCCCACCCCTAAGGACGGAAATGAGCAGTTCTTC
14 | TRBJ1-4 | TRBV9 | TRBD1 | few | CASSARDSNEKLFF | TGTGCCAGCAGCGCCCGGGACAGTAATGAAAAACTGTTTTTT